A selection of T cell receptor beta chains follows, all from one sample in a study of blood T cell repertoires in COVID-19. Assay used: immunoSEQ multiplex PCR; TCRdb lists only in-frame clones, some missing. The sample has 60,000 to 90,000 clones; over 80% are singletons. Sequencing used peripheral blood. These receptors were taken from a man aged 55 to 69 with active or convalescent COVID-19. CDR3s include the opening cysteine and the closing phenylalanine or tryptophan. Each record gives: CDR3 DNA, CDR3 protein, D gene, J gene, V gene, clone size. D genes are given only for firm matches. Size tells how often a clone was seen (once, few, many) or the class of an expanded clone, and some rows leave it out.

DNA: TGCGCCAGCAGCTTGGTAGGGGGCCAAGAGACCCAGTACTTC; CDR3: CASSLVGGQETQYF; D: NA; J: TRBJ2-5; V: TRBV5-1; size: NA
DNA: TGTGCCAGCAGCCAAGCGGGTATCTCTGGAAACACCATATATTTT; CDR3: CASSQAGISGNTIYF; D: NA; J: TRBJ1-3; V: TRBV3-1/TRBV3-2; size: once
DNA: TGTGCCAGCAGCTTAGGAGGGCCCGGCTACACCTTC; CDR3: CASSLGGPGYTF; D: NA; J: TRBJ1-2; V: TRBV7-2; size: once
DNA: TGTGCCAGCAGGCCCACCGGGACAGGGGCCCAGCCCCAGCATTTT; CDR3: CASRPTGTGAQPQHF; D: TRBD1; J: TRBJ1-5; V: TRBV6-5; size: NA
DNA: TGTGCCAGCAGCTTAAAGGAGGACACTGAAGCTTTCTTT; CDR3: CASSLKEDTEAFF; D: NA; J: TRBJ1-1; V: TRBV7-8; size: NA
DNA: TGCGCCAGCAGGACGGGGGATACGCAGTATTTT; CDR3: CASRTGDTQYF; D: NA; J: TRBJ2-3; V: TRBV5-1; size: NA
DNA: TGTGCCAGCAGCCCTGCACTAGCGGCGTACCAAGAGACCCAGTACTTC; CDR3: CASSPALAAYQETQYF; D: TRBD2; J: TRBJ2-5; V: TRBV3-1/TRBV3-2; size: NA
DNA: TGTGCCACCCGCCAGGGGCGGAACACCGGGGAGCTGTTTTTT; CDR3: CATRQGRNTGELFF; D: NA; J: TRBJ2-2; V: TRBV7-9; size: few
DNA: TGTGCCAGCTCACCACCGTCCGCGGGGACCGGGGAGCTGTTTTTT; CDR3: CASSPPSAGTGELFF; D: NA; J: TRBJ2-2; V: TRBV18; size: NA
DNA: TGTGCCAGCAGCTCAGGGTACTATGGTAATGAAAAACTGTTTTTT; CDR3: CASSSGYYGNEKLFF; D: NA; J: TRBJ1-4; V: TRBV5-6; size: few
DNA: TGTGGGGGGGCGAACACCGGGGAGCTGTTTTTT; CDR3: CGGANTGELFF; D: TRBD2; J: TRBJ2-2; V: TRBV20-1; size: NA
DNA: TGTGCCAGCAGCATCGGGACTAGCGGGGGCACAGATACGCAGTATTTT; CDR3: CASSIGTSGGTDTQYF; D: TRBD2; J: TRBJ2-3; V: TRBV7-2; size: NA
DNA: TGCGCCAGCAGCTTGGAAACAGGGAATGAAAAACTGTTTTTT; CDR3: CASSLETGNEKLFF; D: NA; J: TRBJ1-4; V: TRBV5-1; size: NA
DNA: TGTGCCACCAGCATATTCGACAGGGGAAAAACTGAAGCTTTCTTT; CDR3: CATSIFDRGKTEAFF; D: TRBD1; J: TRBJ1-1; V: TRBV15; size: NA
DNA: TGTGCCAGTAGTACCGGGGCAGGGGTAAACTATGGCTACACCTTC; CDR3: CASSTGAGVNYGYTF; D: NA; J: TRBJ1-2; V: TRBV19; size: NA
DNA: TGTGCCAGCAGCCAAGAATGGGGACTAGCGGGGGGTTTTTACGAGCAGTACTTC; CDR3: CASSQEWGLAGGFYEQYF; D: TRBD2; J: TRBJ2-7; V: TRBV4-2; size: NA
DNA: TGTGCCACCAGTAGGGACAGCTACAATGAGCAGTTCTTC; CDR3: CATSRDSYNEQFF; D: TRBD1; J: TRBJ2-1; V: TRBV24-1; size: NA
DNA: TGTGCCAGCTCACTCGGGACAGGGGGCCTTAAGAGCACTGAAGCTTTCTTT; CDR3: CASSLGTGGLKSTEAFF; D: TRBD1; J: TRBJ1-1; V: TRBV18; size: NA
DNA: TGTGCCACCAGTGACCCAGTATTAGATACGCAGTATTTT; CDR3: CATSDPVLDTQYF; D: NA; J: TRBJ2-3; V: TRBV24-1; size: few
DNA: TGTGCCAGCAGCCAAGGATCGGGAAACAATGAGCAGTTCTTC; CDR3: CASSQGSGNNEQFF; D: NA; J: TRBJ2-1; V: TRBV3-1/TRBV3-2; size: NA
DNA: TGTGCCAGCTCAACCAACGCACAGGGGGCGCGAGAGACCCAGTACTTC; CDR3: CASSTNAQGARETQYF; D: TRBD1; J: TRBJ2-5; V: TRBV18; size: NA
DNA: TGCGCCAGCAAGACGACAGGCATATCCCAAGAGACCCAGTACTTC; CDR3: CASKTTGISQETQYF; D: NA; J: TRBJ2-5; V: TRBV5-1; size: NA
DNA: TGTGCCAGCAGCGCTTACGGGGGGGCCGGTCGGGAGACCCAGTACTTC; CDR3: CASSAYGGAGRETQYF; D: TRBD2; J: TRBJ2-5; V: TRBV9; size: NA
DNA: TGTGCCAGCAGCGACGGGACTAGCGGGGTGGTCGAGCAGTACTTC; CDR3: CASSDGTSGVVEQYF; D: TRBD2; J: TRBJ2-7; V: TRBV9; size: NA
DNA: TGTGCCAGCAGTTACTCGACGCGGGGAACTGAAGCTTTCTTT; CDR3: CASSYSTRGTEAFF; D: NA; J: TRBJ1-1; V: TRBV6-5; size: NA
DNA: TGTGCCAGCAGTGCCCCAAAGAACACTGAAGCTTTCTTT; CDR3: CASSAPKNTEAFF; D: NA; J: TRBJ1-1; V: TRBV2; size: NA
DNA: TGTGCCAGCTCACCAACCGGGACTAGCGGGGCGAAGATAGATACGCAGTATTTT; CDR3: CASSPTGTSGAKIDTQYF; D: TRBD2; J: TRBJ2-3; V: TRBV18; size: NA
DNA: TGTGCCAGTAGTATAGCAGGGGGCATGGAGACCCAGTACTTC; CDR3: CASSIAGGMETQYF; D: TRBD1; J: TRBJ2-5; V: TRBV19; size: NA
DNA: TGTGCCAGTAGTATTGGTGACATTCCTAGCACAGATACGCAGTATTTT; CDR3: CASSIGDIPSTDTQYF; D: NA; J: TRBJ2-3; V: TRBV19; size: NA
DNA: TGTGCCAGCAGCACCGGGACAGAAAATCAGCCCCAGCATTTT; CDR3: CASSTGTENQPQHF; D: TRBD1; J: TRBJ1-5; V: TRBV6-2/TRBV6-3; size: NA
DNA: TGTGCCAGCAGCTTATATGGGACTACAAAATACAATGAGCAGTTCTTC; CDR3: CASSLYGTTKYNEQFF; D: TRBD2; J: TRBJ2-1; V: TRBV7-8; size: NA
DNA: TGTGCCAGCAGCTCTGCCACAGGGGGCATGGAGACCCAGTACTTC; CDR3: CASSSATGGMETQYF; D: TRBD1; J: TRBJ2-5; V: TRBV5-8; size: few
DNA: TGTGCCAGCAGCCTAACTGGGACAGCCCAAGAGACCCAGTACTTC; CDR3: CASSLTGTAQETQYF; D: TRBD1; J: TRBJ2-5; V: TRBV7-9; size: NA
DNA: TGTGCCAGCAGTTCAGAACAGGGAACTGAAGCTTTCTTT; CDR3: CASSSEQGTEAFF; D: NA; J: TRBJ1-1; V: TRBV12-3/TRBV12-4; size: NA
DNA: TGTGCCAGCAGCTCCCAAACAGGGGGCGGCTTTCTAACCCAGTACTTC; CDR3: CASSSQTGGGFLTQYF; D: TRBD1; J: TRBJ2-5; V: TRBV9; size: few
DNA: TGCGCCAGCACCTCCAGACAGGGTCGCACTGAAGCTTTCTTT; CDR3: CASTSRQGRTEAFF; D: TRBD1; J: TRBJ1-1; V: TRBV5-1; size: NA
DNA: TGTGCCAGCAGCGGGCGGACAGGGGGCTTGGGTGAGACCCAGTACTTC; CDR3: CASSGRTGGLGETQYF; D: TRBD1; J: TRBJ2-5; V: TRBV5-4; size: NA
DNA: TGTGCCAGCAGCCGGGGACAGAACTACGAGCAGTACTTC; CDR3: CASSRGQNYEQYF; D: TRBD1; J: TRBJ2-7; V: TRBV5-5; size: once
DNA: TGTGCCAGCACCTTCGGAAGGGGAACGCAGTATTTT; CDR3: CASTFGRGTQYF; D: NA; J: TRBJ2-3; V: TRBV12-3/TRBV12-4; size: NA
DNA: TGCGCCAGCAGCCAAGATTCGGGGAGGACTAGCGCCTACAATGAGCAGTTCTTC; CDR3: CASSQDSGRTSAYNEQFF; D: TRBD2; J: TRBJ2-1; V: TRBV4-1; size: NA